The sequence of this T cell receptor (beta chain) was determined in a study of human T cells and chemical hapten exposure. In the original processing: A typical sample had 95,638 TCRs, with roughly 23,224 to 700,000 overall. Each CDR3 protein gets one entry after TCRdb re-called the RACE reads with MiXCR. What appears here as the V and J calls and clone size reflects TCRdb's work, not the paper's. Of approximately 370,000 distinct CDR3 sequences in the sample, approximately 5% are singletons; the top ten hold about 8.7%. This clonotype was detected many times. Its antigen is currently unknown. The CDR3 covers 16 residues. V was cut by 2 bases and J by 2 bases, with 16 bases left in between. Germline lookup yields CDR1 MNHEY and CDR2 SVGAGI. Time point defined: pre-sensitization, week 0. Treatment in this sample: therapeutic diphenylcyclopropenone sensitization with weekly scalp DPC. Non-pregnant alopecia patients aged 18 to 70, suitable for DPC therapy.

Findings and limits, study-wide: Since the donors had alopecia, their immune response may not be the same as that of healthy people. There were significantly more large CDR3 similarity clusters among expanded TCRs than among controls.

The V call is TRBV6-5, the J call TRBJ2-7, with D possibly matching TRBD2 (5 bases). Here the sequenced sample was whole blood, taken in connection with sensitization to the hapten diphenylcyclopropenone (DPC). The sequence came from a woman aged 18 to 35 with alopecia areata. Some clones in this sample may be carry-over from other donors' samples. The CDR3 region has the DNA TGTGCCAGCAGTTACGAGGGCGTCGAAAGGACCTACGAGCAGTACTTC. Residues: CASSYEGVERTYEQYF.